These T cell receptor beta chains were read from a single sample in a study of CD8 T cells in ankylosing spondylitis. TCRdb reprocessed the 5' RACE reads with MiXCR, giving one entry per CDR3 protein. The sample records some 140,000 distinct CDR3 sequences, about 8% being singletons. The material sequenced was synovial fluid, either unsorted or a sorted T cell fraction (not recorded which). The origin of the receptors is a male donor with ankylosing spondylitis. Both conserved end residues are part of each CDR3. The order of the fields is V gene, clone size, J gene, D gene, CDR3 DNA, CDR3 protein. A D gene is named only where the DNA matches it firmly. Rows give clone size only sometimes, using once, few, many, or a class for an expanded clone.

V gene: TRBV27; clone size: many; J gene: TRBJ1-2; D gene: -; CDR3 DNA: TGTGCCAGCAGTTTATACGGGCGTGGCTACACCTTC; CDR3 protein: CASSLYGRGYTF
V gene: TRBV5-1; clone size: -; J gene: TRBJ2-3; D gene: TRBD2; CDR3 DNA: TGCGCCAGCAGCTTGGCCCCGGGACTAGTTAAGTATTTT; CDR3 protein: CASSLAPGLVKYF
V gene: TRBV28; clone size: -; J gene: TRBJ2-3; D gene: TRBD2; CDR3 DNA: TGTGCCAGCGAGCCTCTAGCGGGAGAAGCAGATACGCAGTATTTT; CDR3 protein: CASEPLAGEADTQYF
V gene: TRBV4-1; clone size: few; J gene: TRBJ2-7; D gene: TRBD1; CDR3 DNA: TGCGCCAGCAGCCAAGCCCCACAGGGGGTTTACGAGCAGTACTTC; CDR3 protein: CASSQAPQGVYEQYF
V gene: TRBV27; clone size: many; J gene: TRBJ2-1; D gene: -; CDR3 DNA: TGTGCCAGCAATACAGGGAATGAGCAGTTCTTC; CDR3 protein: CASNTGNEQFF
V gene: TRBV18; clone size: many; J gene: TRBJ2-3; D gene: -; CDR3 DNA: TGTGCCAGCTCACCCCTCGCTCTGGGTGAAGATACGCAGTATTTT; CDR3 protein: CASSPLALGEDTQYF
V gene: TRBV27; clone size: many; J gene: TRBJ2-1; D gene: -; CDR3 DNA: TGTGCCAGCAGTTTGGGACTGCCTAATAACAATGAGCAGTTCTTC; CDR3 protein: CASSLGLPNNNEQFF
V gene: TRBV5-4; clone size: few; J gene: TRBJ2-2; D gene: TRBD1; CDR3 DNA: TGTGCCAGCAGCGGGGGACAGGGGAACCGGGAGCTGTTTTTT; CDR3 protein: CASSGGQGNRELFF
V gene: TRBV4-2; clone size: few; J gene: TRBJ1-2; D gene: -; CDR3 DNA: TGTGCCAGCAGCCAAGATACAGGTCCGGACACCTTC; CDR3 protein: CASSQDTGPDTF
V gene: TRBV5-5; clone size: -; J gene: TRBJ2-5; D gene: TRBD2; CDR3 DNA: TGTGCCAGCAGCCCCGAACAGCGGGGAGCCCCAGCGACCCAGTACTTC; CDR3 protein: CASSPEQRGAPATQYF
V gene: TRBV10-1; clone size: many; J gene: TRBJ1-2; D gene: -; CDR3 DNA: TGCGCCAGCAGTGGGTACCTTGGAGACGACTATGGCTACACCTTC; CDR3 protein: CASSGYLGDDYGYTF
V gene: TRBV27; clone size: -; J gene: TRBJ2-1; D gene: -; CDR3 DNA: TGTGCCAGCAGAAAGACAGGGGTGGTCCTAGCGGGACGAGATGAGCAGTTCTTC; CDR3 protein: CASRKTGVVLAGRDEQFF
V gene: TRBV20-1; clone size: many; J gene: TRBJ1-5; D gene: -; CDR3 DNA: TGCAGTGCTATCAAGGGCAGGATTAATCAGCCCCAGCATTTT; CDR3 protein: CSAIKGRINQPQHF
V gene: TRBV5-1; clone size: few; J gene: TRBJ2-7; D gene: TRBD1; CDR3 DNA: TGCGCCAGCAGCGAGAAGGGACAGGGGTCCTATCCTAGCTCCTACGAGCAGTACTTC; CDR3 protein: CASSEKGQGSYPSSYEQYF
V gene: TRBV18; clone size: many; J gene: TRBJ2-5; D gene: -; CDR3 DNA: TGTGCCAGCTCAGCTTCTTCGCGGACAGAGACCCAGTACTTC; CDR3 protein: CASSASSRTETQYF
V gene: TRBV15; clone size: many; J gene: TRBJ2-7; D gene: TRBD1; CDR3 DNA: TGTGCCACCAGCCTCGGCAGGGGGACCCTCTCCTACGAGCAGTACTTC; CDR3 protein: CATSLGRGTLSYEQYF
V gene: TRBV7-3; clone size: few; J gene: TRBJ2-2; D gene: -; CDR3 DNA: TGTGCCAGCAGTGCCATCGGTGTGACCGGGGAGCTGTTTTTT; CDR3 protein: CASSAIGVTGELFF
V gene: TRBV11-2; clone size: medium-sized; J gene: TRBJ1-1; D gene: -; CDR3 DNA: TGTGCCAGCAGCTTAGGGGTGAACACTGAAGCTTTCTTT; CDR3 protein: CASSLGVNTEAFF
V gene: TRBV7-8; clone size: few; J gene: TRBJ2-7; D gene: TRBD1; CDR3 DNA: TGTGCCAGCAGCCCCCGGGACAGCTCCTACGAGCAGTACTTC; CDR3 protein: CASSPRDSSYEQYF
V gene: TRBV18; clone size: once; J gene: TRBJ2-2; D gene: TRBD1; CDR3 DNA: TGTGCCAGCTCACCCCCGGGACAGGGTTCGAACACCGGGGAGCTGTTTTTT; CDR3 protein: CASSPPGQGSNTGELFF
V gene: TRBV28; clone size: many; J gene: TRBJ1-2; D gene: -; CDR3 DNA: TGTGCCAGCAGTTGGACAGCTACTAACTATGGCTACACCTTC; CDR3 protein: CASSWTATNYGYTF
V gene: TRBV5-1; clone size: many; J gene: TRBJ1-5; D gene: -; CDR3 DNA: TGCGCCAGCAAGGGCCAGCCCCAGCATTTT; CDR3 protein: CASKGQPQHF
V gene: TRBV4-3; clone size: few; J gene: TRBJ2-7; D gene: -; CDR3 DNA: TGCGCCAGCAGCCAAGACATAGGAAAAGTCTACGAGCAGTACTTC; CDR3 protein: CASSQDIGKVYEQYF
V gene: TRBV7-8; clone size: -; J gene: TRBJ2-3; D gene: TRBD1; CDR3 DNA: TGTGCCAGCAGCTTCCGGGACAGACATAGCACAGATACGCAGTATTTT; CDR3 protein: CASSFRDRHSTDTQYF
V gene: TRBV28; clone size: few; J gene: TRBJ1-5; D gene: -; CDR3 DNA: TGTGCCAGCAGTTCCGGTAGCCAGCCCCAGCATTTT; CDR3 protein: CASSSGSQPQHF
V gene: TRBV24-1; clone size: -; J gene: TRBJ2-1; D gene: TRBD2; CDR3 DNA: TGTGCCACCAGCCCACTAGCGGGGGAATCCTACAATGAGCAGTTCTTC; CDR3 protein: CATSPLAGESYNEQFF
V gene: TRBV7-6; clone size: many; J gene: TRBJ1-5; D gene: TRBD1; CDR3 DNA: TGTGCCAGCAGCGCCGAGGCGGGGGGACAGGTTATTTACAATCAGCCCCAGCATTTT; CDR3 protein: CASSAEAGGQVIYNQPQHF
V gene: TRBV20-1; clone size: few; J gene: TRBJ1-1; D gene: -; CDR3 DNA: TGCAGTGCTAGAGATCCAGTTGAGGGCGGAAACACTGAAGCTTTCTTT; CDR3 protein: CSARDPVEGGNTEAFF
V gene: TRBV3-1; clone size: many; J gene: TRBJ2-5; D gene: -; CDR3 DNA: TGTGCCAGCAGCCCCCTACAGGGAAGGGAGACCCAGTACTTC; CDR3 protein: CASSPLQGRETQYF
V gene: TRBV7-8; clone size: many; J gene: TRBJ1-2; D gene: -; CDR3 DNA: TGTGCCAGCAGCCCTCGGGGTGAGGGGGTCTATGGCTACACCTTC; CDR3 protein: CASSPRGEGVYGYTF
V gene: TRBV28; clone size: many; J gene: TRBJ2-2; D gene: -; CDR3 DNA: TGTGCCAGCAGTTTTCAAGGAACCGGGGAGCTGTTTTTT; CDR3 protein: CASSFQGTGELFF
V gene: TRBV12-3/TRBV12-4; clone size: many; J gene: TRBJ1-1; D gene: -; CDR3 DNA: TGTGCCAGCAGCACAGGGCAATCTGCTTTCTTT; CDR3 protein: CASSTGQSAFF
V gene: TRBV27; clone size: many; J gene: TRBJ2-1; D gene: -; CDR3 DNA: TGTGCCAGCCTTAGGTGGGGGGCGAGCAATGAGCAGTTCTTC; CDR3 protein: CASLRWGASNEQFF
V gene: TRBV11-2; clone size: -; J gene: TRBJ1-1; D gene: -; CDR3 DNA: TGTGCCAGCAGTAGGGGCTGGCAGATCACTGAAGCTTTCTTT; CDR3 protein: CASSRGWQITEAFF
V gene: TRBV7-9; clone size: -; J gene: TRBJ2-2; D gene: -; CDR3 DNA: TGTGCCAGCAGCTTATCAGGGTCCACCGGGGAGCTGTTTTTT; CDR3 protein: CASSLSGSTGELFF
V gene: TRBV6-2/TRBV6-3; clone size: many; J gene: TRBJ2-7; D gene: -; CDR3 DNA: TGTGCCAGCTGCACTCTAGCGTCCGAGCAGTACTTC; CDR3 protein: CASCTLASEQYF
V gene: TRBV7-2; clone size: few; J gene: TRBJ2-7; D gene: -; CDR3 DNA: TGTGCCAGCAGCTTTCCGGAGGGAGGGGGCGAGCAGTACTTC; CDR3 protein: CASSFPEGGGEQYF